This T cell receptor beta chain was profiled in a study of blood T cells in healthy people across ages. The extraction recovered at least 5 micrograms of total RNA per sample. Sample-barcoded 5' priming and a J-beta primer mix drove a second PCR of roughly 6 to 12 cycles. The yield of each sample was at least 2.5 million CDR3-containing paired-end reads. Each CDR3 protein gets one entry after TCRdb re-called the 5' RACE reads with MiXCR. Here the sample spans 650,000 to 800,000 distinct CDR3 sequences, under 45% being singletons. Regarding this clonotype: Antigen unknown.

Study findings and constraints: Per million T cells, TCR beta diversity dropped about linearly as age rose.

The CDR3 contains 15 residues. Germline lookup yields CDR1 DFQATT and CDR2 SNEGSKA (reference sequence). V was clipped by 6 bases and J by 9 bases, with 24 bases between them. This clonotype originated in a man between 60 and 70 years old in good health. Material: blood. The chain employs TRBV20-1 and TRBJ2-1; weak D call: TRBD2 (6 bases). Here the CDR3 DNA reads TGCAGTGCCCCCGCGAGGCCTAGCGAGGGTTTTGAGCAGTTCTTC. This gives the protein CSAPARPSEGFEQFF.